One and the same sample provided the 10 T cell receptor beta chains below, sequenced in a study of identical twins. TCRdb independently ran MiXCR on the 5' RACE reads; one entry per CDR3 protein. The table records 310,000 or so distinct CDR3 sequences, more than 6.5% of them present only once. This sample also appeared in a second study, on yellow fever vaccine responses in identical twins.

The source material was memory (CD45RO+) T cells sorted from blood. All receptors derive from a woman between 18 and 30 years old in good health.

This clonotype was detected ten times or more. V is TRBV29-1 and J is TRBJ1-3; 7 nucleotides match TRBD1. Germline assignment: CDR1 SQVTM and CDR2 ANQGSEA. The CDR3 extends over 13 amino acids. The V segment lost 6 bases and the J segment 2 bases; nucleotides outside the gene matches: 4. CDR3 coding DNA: TGCAGCGTAGCACAGGGGACTGGAAACACCATATATTTT. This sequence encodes CSVAQGTGNTIYF.

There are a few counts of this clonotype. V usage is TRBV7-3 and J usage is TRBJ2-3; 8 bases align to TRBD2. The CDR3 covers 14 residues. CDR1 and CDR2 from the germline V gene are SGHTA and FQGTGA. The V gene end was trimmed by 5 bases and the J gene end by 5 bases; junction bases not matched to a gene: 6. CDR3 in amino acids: CASSPGLVGDTQYF. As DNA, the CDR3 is TGTGCCAGCAGCCCGGGACTAGTTGGAGATACGCAGTATTTT.

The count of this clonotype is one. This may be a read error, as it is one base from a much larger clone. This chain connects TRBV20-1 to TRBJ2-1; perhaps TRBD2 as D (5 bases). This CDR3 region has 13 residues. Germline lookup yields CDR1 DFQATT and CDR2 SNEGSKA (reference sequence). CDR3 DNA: TGCAGTGCTCAGGACTTCGCCTACAATCAGCAGTTCTTC. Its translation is CSAQDFAYNQQFF.

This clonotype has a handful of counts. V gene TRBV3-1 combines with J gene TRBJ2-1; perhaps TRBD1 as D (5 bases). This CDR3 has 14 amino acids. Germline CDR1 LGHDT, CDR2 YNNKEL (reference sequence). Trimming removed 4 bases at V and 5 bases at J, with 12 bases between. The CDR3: CASSPPGLDNEQFF. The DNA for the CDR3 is TGTGCCAGCAGCCCGCCAGGGTTAGACAATGAGCAGTTCTTC.

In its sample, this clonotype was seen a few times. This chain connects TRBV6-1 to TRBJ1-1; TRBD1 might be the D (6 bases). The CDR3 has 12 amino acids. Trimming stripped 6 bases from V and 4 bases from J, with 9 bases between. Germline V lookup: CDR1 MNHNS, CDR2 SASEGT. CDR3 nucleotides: TGTGCCAGCAGCTGGACAGCCACTGAAGCTTTCTTT. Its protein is CASSWTATEAFF.

The CDR3 nucleotides read TGTGCCAGCAGTGAGTTCTGGGAAAGGGAATATGGCTACACCTTC. Its translation: CASSEFWEREYGYTF. The rearrangement joins TRBV6-1 to TRBJ1-2; D not resolved. This CDR3 has 15 residues. V dropped 3 bases and J dropped 5 bases, with 16 bases sitting between them. The germline V gene encodes CDR1 MNHNS and CDR2 SASEGT.

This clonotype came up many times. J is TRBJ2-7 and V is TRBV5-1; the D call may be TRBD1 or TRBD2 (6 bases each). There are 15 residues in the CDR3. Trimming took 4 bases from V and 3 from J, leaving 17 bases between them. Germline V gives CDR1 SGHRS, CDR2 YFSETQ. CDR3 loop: CASSPGGQRSYEQYF. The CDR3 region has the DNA TGCGCCAGCAGCCCCGGGGGACAAAGGAGCTACGAGCAGTACTTC. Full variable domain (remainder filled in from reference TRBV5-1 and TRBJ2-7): KAGVTQTPRYLIKTRGQQVTLSCSPISGHRSVSWYQQTPGQGLQFLFEYFSETQRNKGNFPGRFSGRQFSNSRSEMNVSTLELGDSALYLCASSPGGQRSYEQYFGPGTRLTVT.

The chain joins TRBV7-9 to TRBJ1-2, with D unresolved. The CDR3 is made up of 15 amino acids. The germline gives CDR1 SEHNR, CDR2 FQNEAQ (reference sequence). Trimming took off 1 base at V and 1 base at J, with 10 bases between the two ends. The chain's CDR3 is CASSLEVHLNYGYTF. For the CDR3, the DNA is TGTGCCAGCAGCTTAGAAGTCCACCTTAACTATGGCTACACCTTC.

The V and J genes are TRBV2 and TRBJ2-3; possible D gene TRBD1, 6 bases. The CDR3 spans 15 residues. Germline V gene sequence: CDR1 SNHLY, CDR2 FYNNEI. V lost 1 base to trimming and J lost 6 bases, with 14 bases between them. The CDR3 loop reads CASSEVGGVKDTQYF. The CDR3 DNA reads TGTGCCAGCAGTGAAGTAGGGGGAGTCAAGGATACGCAGTATTTT.

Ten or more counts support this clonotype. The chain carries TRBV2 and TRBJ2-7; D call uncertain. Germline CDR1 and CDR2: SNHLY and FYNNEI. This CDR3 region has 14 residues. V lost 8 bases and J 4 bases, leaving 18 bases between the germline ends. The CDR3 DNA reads TGTGCCAGCGTCCTTCGAGAGGCGAGTTACGAGCAGTACTTC. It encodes CASVLREASYEQYF.